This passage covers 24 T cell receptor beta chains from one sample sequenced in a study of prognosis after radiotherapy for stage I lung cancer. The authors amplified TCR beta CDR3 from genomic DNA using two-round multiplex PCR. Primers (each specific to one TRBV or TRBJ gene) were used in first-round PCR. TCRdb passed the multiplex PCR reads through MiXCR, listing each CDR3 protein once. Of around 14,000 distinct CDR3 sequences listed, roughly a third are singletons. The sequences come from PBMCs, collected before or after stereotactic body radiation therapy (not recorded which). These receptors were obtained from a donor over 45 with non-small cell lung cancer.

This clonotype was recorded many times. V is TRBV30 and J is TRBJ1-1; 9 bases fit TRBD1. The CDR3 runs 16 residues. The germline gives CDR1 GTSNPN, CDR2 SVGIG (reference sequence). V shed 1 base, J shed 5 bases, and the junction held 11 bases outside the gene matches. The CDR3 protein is CAWSDSRDRVRTEAFF. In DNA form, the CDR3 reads TGTGCCTGGAGTGATTCTCGGGACAGGGTCAGAACTGAAGCTTTCTTT.

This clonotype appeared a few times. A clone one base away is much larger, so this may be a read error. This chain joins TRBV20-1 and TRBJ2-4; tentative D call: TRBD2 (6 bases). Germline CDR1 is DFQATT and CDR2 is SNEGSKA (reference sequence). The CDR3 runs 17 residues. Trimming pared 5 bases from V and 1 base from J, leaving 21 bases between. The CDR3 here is CSAEKSVGGPAKNIQYF. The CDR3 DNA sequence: TGCAGTGCTGAAAAGAGCGTCGGGGGACCGGCCAAAAACATTCAGTACTTC.

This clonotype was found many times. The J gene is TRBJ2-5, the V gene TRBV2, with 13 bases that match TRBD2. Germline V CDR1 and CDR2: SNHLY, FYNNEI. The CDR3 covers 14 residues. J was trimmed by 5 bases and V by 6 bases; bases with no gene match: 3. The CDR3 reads CASSETSGRETQYF. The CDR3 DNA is TGTGCCAGCAGCGAGACTAGCGGGAGGGAGACCCAGTACTTC.

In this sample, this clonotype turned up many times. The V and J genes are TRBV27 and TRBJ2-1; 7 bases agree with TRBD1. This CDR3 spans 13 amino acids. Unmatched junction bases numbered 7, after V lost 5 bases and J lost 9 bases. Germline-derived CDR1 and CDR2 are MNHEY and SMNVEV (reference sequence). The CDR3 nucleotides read TGTGCCAGCAGTCCCACGAGGGGGCTTGAGCAGTTCTTC. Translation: CASSPTRGLEQFF.

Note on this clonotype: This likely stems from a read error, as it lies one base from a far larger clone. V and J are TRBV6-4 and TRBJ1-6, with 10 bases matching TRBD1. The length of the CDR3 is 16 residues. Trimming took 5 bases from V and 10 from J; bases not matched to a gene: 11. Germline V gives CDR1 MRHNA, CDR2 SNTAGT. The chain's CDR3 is CASSLLQTGGQSPLHF. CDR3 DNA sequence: TGTGCCAGCAGTTTACTTCAGACAGGGGGCCAGTCACCCCTCCACTTT.

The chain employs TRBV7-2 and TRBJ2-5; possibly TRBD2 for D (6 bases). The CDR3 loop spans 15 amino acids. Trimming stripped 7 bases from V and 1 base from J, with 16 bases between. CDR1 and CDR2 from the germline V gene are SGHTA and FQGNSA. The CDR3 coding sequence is TGTGCCAGCACCCTCATCCGCGGGGCCCAAGAGACCCAGTACTTC. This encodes CASTLIRGAQETQYF.

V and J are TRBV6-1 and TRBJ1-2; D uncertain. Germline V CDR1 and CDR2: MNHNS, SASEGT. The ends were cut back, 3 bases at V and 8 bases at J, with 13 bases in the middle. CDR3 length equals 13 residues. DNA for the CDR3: TGTGCCAGCAGTGAGGACCATGTATTCGGCTACACCTTC. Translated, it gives CASSEDHVFGYTF.

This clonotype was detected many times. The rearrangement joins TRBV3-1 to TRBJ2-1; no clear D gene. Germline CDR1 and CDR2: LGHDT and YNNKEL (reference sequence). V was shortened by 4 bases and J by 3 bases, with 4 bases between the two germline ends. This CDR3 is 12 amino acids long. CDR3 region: CASSPDYNEQFF. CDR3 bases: TGTGCCAGCAGCCCTGACTACAATGAGCAGTTCTTC.

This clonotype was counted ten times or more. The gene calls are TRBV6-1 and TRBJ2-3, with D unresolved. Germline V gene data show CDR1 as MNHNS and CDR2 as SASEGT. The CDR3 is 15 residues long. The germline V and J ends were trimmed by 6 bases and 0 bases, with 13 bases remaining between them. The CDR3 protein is CASSRRATSTDTQYF. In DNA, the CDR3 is TGTGCCAGCAGCCGCCGGGCTACTAGCACAGATACGCAGTATTTT.

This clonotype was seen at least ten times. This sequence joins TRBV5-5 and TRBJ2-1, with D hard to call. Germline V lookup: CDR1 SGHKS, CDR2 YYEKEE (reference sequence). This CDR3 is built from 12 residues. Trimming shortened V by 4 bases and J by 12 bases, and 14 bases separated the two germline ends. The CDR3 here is CASSPGSDGQFF. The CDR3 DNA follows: TGTGCCAGCAGCCCGGGTAGTGACGGGCAGTTCTTC.

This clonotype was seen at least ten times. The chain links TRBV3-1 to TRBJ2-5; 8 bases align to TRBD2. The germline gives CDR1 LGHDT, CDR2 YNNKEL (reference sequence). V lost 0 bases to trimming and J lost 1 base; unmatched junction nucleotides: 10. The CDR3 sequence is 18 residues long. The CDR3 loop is CASSQDWMRRGAQETQYF. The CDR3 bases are TGTGCCAGCAGCCAAGATTGGATGAGGCGGGGGGCCCAAGAGACCCAGTACTTC.

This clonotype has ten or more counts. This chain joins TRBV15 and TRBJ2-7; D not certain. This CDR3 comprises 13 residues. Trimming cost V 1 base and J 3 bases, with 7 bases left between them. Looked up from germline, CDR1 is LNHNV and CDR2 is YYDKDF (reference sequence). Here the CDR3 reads CATSRGRSYEQYF. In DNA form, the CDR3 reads TGTGCCACCAGCAGAGGACGGAGCTACGAGCAGTACTTC.

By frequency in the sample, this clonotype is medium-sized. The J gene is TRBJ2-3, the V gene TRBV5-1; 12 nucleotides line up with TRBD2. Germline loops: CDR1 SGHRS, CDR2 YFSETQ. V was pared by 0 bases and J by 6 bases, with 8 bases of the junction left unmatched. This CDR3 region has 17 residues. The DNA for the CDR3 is TGCGCCAGCAGCTTGGGGACTAGCGGGGTTGGGCCGGATACGCAGTATTTT. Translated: CASSLGTSGVGPDTQYF.

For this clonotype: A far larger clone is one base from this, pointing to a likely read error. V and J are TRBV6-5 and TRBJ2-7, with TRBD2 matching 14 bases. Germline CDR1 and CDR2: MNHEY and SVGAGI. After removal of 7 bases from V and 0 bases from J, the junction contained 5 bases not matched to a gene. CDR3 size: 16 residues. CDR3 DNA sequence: TGTGCCAGCACCGGACTAGCGGGGGGCGTCTCCTACGAGCAGTACTTC. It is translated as CASTGLAGGVSYEQYF.

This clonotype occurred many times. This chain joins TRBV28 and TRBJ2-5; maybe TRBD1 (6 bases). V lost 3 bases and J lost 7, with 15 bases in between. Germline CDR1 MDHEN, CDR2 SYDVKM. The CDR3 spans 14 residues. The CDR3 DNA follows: TGTGCCAGCAGTTTCTCCAGGGGAGTAGGGACCCAGTACTTC. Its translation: CASSFSRGVGTQYF.

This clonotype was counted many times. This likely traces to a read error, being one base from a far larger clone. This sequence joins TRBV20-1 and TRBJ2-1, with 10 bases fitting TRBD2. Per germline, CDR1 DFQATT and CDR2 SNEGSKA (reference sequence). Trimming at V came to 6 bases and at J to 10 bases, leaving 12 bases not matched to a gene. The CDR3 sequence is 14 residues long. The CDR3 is CSAKTSGATYEQFF. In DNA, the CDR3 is TGCAGTGCGAAAACTAGCGGGGCGACCTACGAGCAGTTCTTC.

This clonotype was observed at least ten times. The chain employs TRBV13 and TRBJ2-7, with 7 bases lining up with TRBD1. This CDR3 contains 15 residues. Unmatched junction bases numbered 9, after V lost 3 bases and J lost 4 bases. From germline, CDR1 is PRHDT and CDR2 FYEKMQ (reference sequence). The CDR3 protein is CASSLGQPPLYEQYF. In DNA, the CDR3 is TGTGCCAGCAGCTTGGGACAGCCTCCTCTTTACGAGCAGTACTTC. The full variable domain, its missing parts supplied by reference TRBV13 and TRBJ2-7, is AAGVIQSPRHLIKEKRETATLKCYPIPRHDTVYWYQQGPGQDPQFLISFYEKMQSDKGSIPDRFSAQQFSDYHSELNMSSLELGDSALYFCASSLGQPPLYEQYFGPGTRLTVT.

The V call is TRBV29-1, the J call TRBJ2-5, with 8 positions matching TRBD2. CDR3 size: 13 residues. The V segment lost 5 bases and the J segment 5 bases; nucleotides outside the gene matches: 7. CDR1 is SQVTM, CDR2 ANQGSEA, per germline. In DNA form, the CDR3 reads TGCAGCGTTATACGGGGGGGCGTGGAGACCCAGTACTTC. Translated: CSVIRGGVETQYF.

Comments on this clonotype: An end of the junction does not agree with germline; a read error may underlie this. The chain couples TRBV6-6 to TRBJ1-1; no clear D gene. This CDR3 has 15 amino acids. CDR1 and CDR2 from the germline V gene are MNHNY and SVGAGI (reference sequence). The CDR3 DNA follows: TGTGCCAGCAGTTACTCGTTCGGCAGTAACACTGAAGATTTCTTT. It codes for CASSYSFGSNTEDFF.

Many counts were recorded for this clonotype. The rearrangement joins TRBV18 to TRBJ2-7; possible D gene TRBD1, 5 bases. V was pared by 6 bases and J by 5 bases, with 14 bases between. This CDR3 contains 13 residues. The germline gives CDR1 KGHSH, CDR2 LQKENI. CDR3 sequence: CASSLSRGDEQYF. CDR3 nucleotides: TGTGCCAGCTCCCTCTCTAGGGGCGACGAGCAGTACTTC.

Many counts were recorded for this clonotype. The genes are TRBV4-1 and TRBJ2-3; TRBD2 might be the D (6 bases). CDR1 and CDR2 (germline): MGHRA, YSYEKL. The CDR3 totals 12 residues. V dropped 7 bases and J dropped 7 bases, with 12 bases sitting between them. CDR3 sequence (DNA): TGCGCCAGCACCGGAGGGACCAATACGCAGTATTTT. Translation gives CASTGGTNTQYF.

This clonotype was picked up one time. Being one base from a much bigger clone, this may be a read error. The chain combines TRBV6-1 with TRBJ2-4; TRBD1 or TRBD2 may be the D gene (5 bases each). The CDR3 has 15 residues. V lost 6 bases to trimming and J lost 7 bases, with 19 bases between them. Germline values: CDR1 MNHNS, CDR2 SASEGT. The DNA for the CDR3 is TGTGCCAGCAGCGGAGAGGGGTGGGGACGGAACATTCAGTACTTC. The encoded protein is CASSGEGWGRNIQYF.

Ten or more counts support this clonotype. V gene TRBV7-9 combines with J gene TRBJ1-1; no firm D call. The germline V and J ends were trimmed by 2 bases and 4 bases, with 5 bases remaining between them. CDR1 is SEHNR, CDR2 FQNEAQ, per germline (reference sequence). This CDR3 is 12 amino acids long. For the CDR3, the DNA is TGTGCCAGCAGCTTACCGGGCACTGAAGCTTTCTTT. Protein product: CASSLPGTEAFF.

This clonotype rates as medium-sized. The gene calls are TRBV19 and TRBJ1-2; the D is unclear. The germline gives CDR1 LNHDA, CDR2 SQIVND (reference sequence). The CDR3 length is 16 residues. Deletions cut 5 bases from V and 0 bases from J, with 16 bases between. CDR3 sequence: CASSSHSRGTNYGYTF. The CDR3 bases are TGTGCCAGTAGTTCCCATTCGAGAGGGACTAACTATGGCTACACCTTC.